These 24 T cell receptor beta chains share one sample of origin, sequenced in a study of blood T cell repertoires in COVID-19. Some clones are missing from TCRdb's copy, which holds only in-frame ones; the method was immunoSEQ multiplex PCR. The sample contains about 200,000 clones, around nine tenths of which appear only once. Sequencing was performed on peripheral blood. The receptors originated from a man aged 50-59 years with acute or convalescent COVID-19.

The chain recombines TRBV6-6 with TRBJ1-1, with D perhaps matching TRBD1 (6 bases). CDR3 length: 12 amino acids. The V end lost 5 bases, the J end lost 12 bases, and 16 bases lay between the germline ends. CDR1 MNHNY and CDR2 SVGAGI come from the germline V gene (reference sequence). CDR3 coding DNA: TGTGCCAGCAGTCCGGGACACAGGGAGACTTTCTTT. Translation gives CASSPGHRETFF.

This clone was seen only once. V gene TRBV18 combines with J gene TRBJ1-2, with no clear D. The CDR3 length is 14 residues. The germline V gene encodes CDR1 KGHSH and CDR2 LQKENI. V was cut by 3 bases and J by 2 bases, with 10 bases left in between. The CDR3 sequence: CASSPRAGNYGYTF. The CDR3 DNA is TGTGCCAGCTCACCGAGGGCGGGCAACTATGGCTACACCTTC.

The V and J genes are TRBV19 and TRBJ1-4; 9 nucleotides line up with TRBD1. The CDR3 has 14 amino acids. Looked up from germline, CDR1 is LNHDA and CDR2 is SQIVND (reference sequence). V shed 6 bases and J 3 bases; nucleotides not matched to a gene: 2. The CDR3 coding sequence is TGTGCCAGTAGAAGGGACAGGGCTAATGAAAAACTGTTTTTT. Translating gives CASRRDRANEKLFF.

The chain uses TRBV15 and TRBJ2-7; 7 bases align to TRBD2. The germline CDR1 and CDR2 sequences are LNHNV and YYDKDF (reference sequence). The CDR3 has 18 amino acids. Trimming at V came to 1 base and at J to 2 bases, leaving 14 bases not matched to a gene. For the CDR3, the DNA is TGTGCCACCAGCAGAGCCCCACCCCTAGCGGCGGGTCCCTACGAGCAGTACGTC. Its protein is CATSRAPPLAAGPYEQYV.

The sample holds one count of this clone. V usage is TRBV6-5 and J usage is TRBJ2-3, with a tentative D call TRBD1 (6 bases). Germline loops: CDR1 MNHEY, CDR2 SVGAGI. Trimming stripped 4 bases from V and 2 bases from J, with 10 bases between. This CDR3 is built from 14 residues. CDR3 DNA sequence: TGTGCCAGCAGTTGGACAGTGGACACAGATACGCAGTATTTT. It is translated as CASSWTVDTDTQYF.

This clone occurred once. The J gene is TRBJ1-5, the V gene TRBV28, with TRBD1 matching over 11 bases. CDR1 and CDR2 (germline): MDHEN, SYDVKM. The CDR3 spans 14 residues. V was pared by 7 bases and J by 5 bases, with 4 bases of the junction left unmatched. In DNA form, the CDR3 reads TGTGCCAGCACCCCGGGACAGGGGGATCAGCCCCAGCATTTT. It codes for CASTPGQGDQPQHF.

The chain carries TRBV21-1 and TRBJ2-1; TRBD1 is the table's D call, not checked against the DNA. TRBV21-1 is a recognized pseudogene. The CDR3 consists of 16 residues. DNA for the CDR3: TGTGCCAGCAGCAAAGCATCCGGGACAGTGGAAGATGAGCAGTTCTTC. This codes for CASSKASGTVEDEQFF.

The V gene is TRBV2, the J gene TRBJ2-7; 9 bases align to TRBD2. Looked up from germline, CDR1 is SNHLY and CDR2 is FYNNEI. The V segment lost 4 bases and the J segment 0 bases; nucleotides outside the gene matches: 1. The CDR3 covers 14 residues. DNA for the CDR3: TGTGCCAGCAGTGGGACTAGCGCCTCCTACGAGCAGTACGTC. It codes for CASSGTSASYEQYV.

The chain's CDR3 is CASSQGRATSVTGELFF. The CDR3 DNA reads as TGTGCCAGCAGCCAAGGTAGGGCGACTAGCGTCACCGGGGAGCTGTTTTTT. This chain connects TRBV4-2 to TRBJ2-2, with 8 bases that match TRBD2. Germline V CDR1 and CDR2: LGHNA, YNFKEQ. Germline trimming cut 1 base from V and 4 bases from J; bases unmatched to any gene: 8. CDR3 length: 17 residues.

The chain carries TRBV5-6 and TRBJ1-2; a possible D gene is TRBD1 (5 bases). The CDR3 sequence is 14 residues long. The germline CDR1 and CDR2 sequences are SGHDT and YYEEEE. Trimming removed 0 bases from V and 8 bases from J, with 14 bases in between. The CDR3 nucleotides are TGTGCCAGCAGCTTGGACAGGCGACGTATGGGCTACACCTTC. Residues: CASSLDRRRMGYTF.

The CDR3 DNA reads TGTGTCAGAAGCTTAAGGGGGCGACACGAGCAGTACTTC. Amino acids: CVRSLRGRHEQYF. The chain has TRBV7-5 and TRBJ2-7; whether TRBD1, the table's D call, matches the DNA was not checked. TRBV7-5 is a listed pseudogene. The CDR3 is 13 amino acids.

This clone was found once. The chain employs TRBV15 and TRBJ2-7; D ambiguous. This CDR3 has 12 amino acids. Per the germline V gene, CDR1 is LNHNV and CDR2 is YYDKDF (reference sequence). V was clipped by 0 bases and J by 3 bases, with 3 bases between them. The CDR3 DNA reads as TGTGCCACCAGCAGAGACGGCTACGAGCAGTACGTC. It yields the protein CATSRDGYEQYV.

The chain carries TRBV12-3 or TRBV12-4 and TRBJ1-5; D perhaps matches TRBD1 (6 bases). Trimming took 5 bases from V and 6 from J, leaving 11 bases between them. The CDR3 loop spans 13 amino acids. CDR3 coding DNA: TGTGCCAGCAGTAAAAGGGGGTTTCAGCCCCAGCATTTT. It encodes CASSKRGFQPQHF.

V is TRBV4-1 and J is TRBJ1-5; 10 bases line up with TRBD1. CDR1 is MGHRA and CDR2 is YSYEKL in the germline V gene. Unmatched junction bases numbered 11, after V lost 0 bases and J lost 6 bases. The CDR3 has 18 residues. The CDR3, as DNA: TGCGCCAGCAGCCAAGATAGTGTCACCGACAGGGGGCTTCAGCCCCAGCATTTT. This translates into CASSQDSVTDRGLQPQHF.

This clone has just a few counts. This chain links TRBV18 with TRBJ1-5; D is uncertain. The CDR3 loop spans 18 amino acids. Per the germline V gene, CDR1 is KGHSH and CDR2 is LQKENI. V shed 1 base and J shed 0 bases, with 16 bases lying between them. The CDR3 DNA sequence: TGTGCCAGCTCACCACAGTCCAGTTCCTTTTATAGCAATCAGCCCCAGCATTTT. Its protein is CASSPQSSSFYSNQPQHF.

This clone occurred once. V usage is TRBV28 and J usage is TRBJ1-5, with 9 bases fitting TRBD1. Trimming removed 8 bases from V and 6 bases from J; junction bases left unmatched: 11. CDR1 is MDHEN and CDR2 is SYDVKM in the germline V gene. The CDR3 consists of 15 residues. The CDR3 nucleotides are TGTGCCAGCTCTCCCCGGGACAGGGCCCTTCAGCCCCAGCATTTT. This translates into CASSPRDRALQPQHF.

J is TRBJ1-1 and V is TRBV7-2; D gene ambiguous. Trimming took off 5 bases at V and 1 base at J, with 14 bases between the two ends. There are 15 residues in the CDR3. Germline assignment: CDR1 SGHTA and CDR2 FQGNSA. DNA of the CDR3: TGTGCCAGCAGCCTTAGAATTTCAAAGAACACTGAAGCTTTCTTT. Its translation: CASSLRISKNTEAFF.

This clone occurred once. The rearrangement uses TRBV6-2 or TRBV6-3 and TRBJ1-6; TRBD1 aligns across 9 bases. Germline V lookup: CDR1 MNHEY, CDR2 SVGEGT. CDR3 length equals 17 residues. With V trimmed by 6 bases and J by 4 bases, 10 bases remained unmatched. The DNA for the CDR3 is TGTGCCAGCAGCCTACAGGGGGCCTCAGAATATAATTCACCCCTCCACTTT. Encoded protein: CASSLQGASEYNSPLHF.

This clone was seen only once. The sample holds other DNA sequences that translate to the same CDR3. This rearrangement joins TRBV5-4 to TRBJ1-1; D is possibly TRBD1 (6 bases). CDR3 size: 14 residues. V was clipped by 0 bases and J by 4 bases, with 10 bases between them. CDR1 SGHNT and CDR2 YYREEE come from the germline V gene (reference sequence). The CDR3 nucleotides are TGTGCCAGCAGCTTGGTACAGGGCGGCACTGAAGCTTTCTTT. Protein sequence: CASSLVQGGTEAFF.

The V gene is TRBV6-5, the J gene TRBJ1-2, with TRBD1 matching 7 bases. Germline CDR1 MNHEY, CDR2 SVGAGI. V was pared by 5 bases and J by 5 bases, with 5 bases of the junction left unmatched. This CDR3 is built from 13 residues. The CDR3 protein is CASSKGTVYGYTF. The CDR3 bases are TGTGCCAGCAGTAAGGGGACAGTATATGGCTACACCTTC.

J is TRBJ2-1 and V is TRBV28; D perhaps matches TRBD2 (6 bases). With 6 bases removed from V and 2 bases from J, the gap between germline ends came to 11 bases. Germline V lookup: CDR1 MDHEN, CDR2 SYDVKM. This CDR3 comprises 14 residues. CDR3 DNA: TGTGCCAGCAGGCAGGGCGGGGCCTACAATGAGCAGTTCTTC. This codes for CASRQGGAYNEQFF.

This sequence joins TRBV5-1 and TRBJ2-7; tentative D call: TRBD1 (6 bases). In germline, CDR1 is SGHRS, CDR2 YFSETQ. CDR3 length: 13 residues. V was pared by 0 bases and J by 2 bases, with 6 bases between. The chain's CDR3 is CASSLEGAYEQYF. The CDR3 DNA follows: TGCGCCAGCAGCTTGGAGGGGGCCTACGAGCAGTACTTC.

The chain couples TRBV7-3 to TRBJ2-2, with 9 bases fitting TRBD2. Per germline, CDR1 SGHTA and CDR2 FQGTGA. J lost 5 bases, V lost 4 bases, and 8 bases had no gene match. The CDR3 sequence is 16 residues long. CDR3 region: CASSYKGTSRTGELFF. DNA of the CDR3: TGTGCCAGCAGCTATAAGGGGACTAGCAGAACCGGGGAGCTGTTTTTT.

The rearrangement links TRBV30 to TRBJ2-7; D ambiguous. Trimming shortened V by 0 bases and J by 0 bases, and 15 bases separated the two germline ends. Per germline, CDR1 GTSNPN and CDR2 SVGIG (reference sequence). CDR3 size: 16 residues. CDR3 region: CAWSVRSSTYSYEQYF. DNA of the CDR3: TGTGCCTGGAGTGTACGGAGTAGCACCTACTCCTACGAGCAGTACTTC.